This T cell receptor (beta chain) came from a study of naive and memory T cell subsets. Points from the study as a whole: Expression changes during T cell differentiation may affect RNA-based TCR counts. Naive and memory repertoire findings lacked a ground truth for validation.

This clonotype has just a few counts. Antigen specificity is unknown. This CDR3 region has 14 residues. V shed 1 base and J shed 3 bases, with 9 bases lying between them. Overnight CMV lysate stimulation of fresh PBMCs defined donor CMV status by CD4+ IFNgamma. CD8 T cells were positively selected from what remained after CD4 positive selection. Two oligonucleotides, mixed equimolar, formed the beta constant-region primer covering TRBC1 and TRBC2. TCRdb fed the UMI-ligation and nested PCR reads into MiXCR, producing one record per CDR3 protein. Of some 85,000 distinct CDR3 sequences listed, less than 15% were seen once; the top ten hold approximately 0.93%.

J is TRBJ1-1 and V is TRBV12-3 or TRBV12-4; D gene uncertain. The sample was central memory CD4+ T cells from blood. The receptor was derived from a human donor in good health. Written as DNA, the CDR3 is TGTGCCAGCAGTTTAGGAGCGATTTACACTGAAGCTTTCTTT. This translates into CASSLGAIYTEAFF.